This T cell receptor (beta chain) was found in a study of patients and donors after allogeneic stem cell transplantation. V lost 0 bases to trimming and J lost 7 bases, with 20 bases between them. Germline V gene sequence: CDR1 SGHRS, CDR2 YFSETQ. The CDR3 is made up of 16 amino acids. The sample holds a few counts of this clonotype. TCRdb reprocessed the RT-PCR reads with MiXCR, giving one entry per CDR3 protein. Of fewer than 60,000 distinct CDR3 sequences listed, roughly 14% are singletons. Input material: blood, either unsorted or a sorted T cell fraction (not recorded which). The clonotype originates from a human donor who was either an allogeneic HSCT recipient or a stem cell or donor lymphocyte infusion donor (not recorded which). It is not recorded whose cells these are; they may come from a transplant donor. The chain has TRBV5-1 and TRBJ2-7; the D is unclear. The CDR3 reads CASSLAVNSWSWEQYF. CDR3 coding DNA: TGCGCCAGCAGCTTGGCGGTCAACAGCTGGTCGTGGGAGCAGTACTTC.